The 20 T cell receptor beta chains listed next were all sequenced from one sample in a study of T-cell reconstitution after alpha-beta-depleted transplantation in children. Molecular barcoding with unique molecular identifiers was used for the TCRbeta library. TCRdb independently ran MiXCR on the PCR reads; one entry per CDR3 protein. This table holds approximately 590,000 distinct CDR3 sequences, more than 9% found once. Material: PBMCs from the stem cell graft donor, obtained from the stem cell graft. The receptors here all came from a human donor who donated a stem cell graft to a child with acute myeloid leukemia.

The V gene is TRBV12-3 or TRBV12-4, the J gene TRBJ2-1, with a weak D call TRBD2 (5 bases). CDR3 size: 13 residues. V lost 6 bases to trimming and J lost 4 bases, with 10 bases between them. The CDR3 bases are TGTGCCAGCAGAACGGACTCATACAATGAGCAGTTCTTC. Its translation: CASRTDSYNEQFF.

This clonotype was observed a handful of times. The chain links TRBV6-2 or TRBV6-3 to TRBJ2-5; the match to TRBD1 covers 8 bases. Losses at the gene ends were 3 bases for V and 3 bases for J; bases not matched to a gene: 6. Germline V gene lookup returns CDR1 MNHEY and CDR2 SVGEGT. The length of the CDR3 is 15 residues. CDR3 in amino acids: CASSYGQGLEETQYF. CDR3 DNA: TGTGCCAGCAGTTATGGACAGGGTTTAGAAGAGACCCAGTACTTC.

This clonotype was recorded at least ten times. The rearrangement links TRBV6-1 to TRBJ2-2, with 12 bases lining up with TRBD1. V shed 6 bases and J 5 bases; nucleotides not matched to a gene: 4. The germline V gene has CDR1 MNHNS and CDR2 SASEGT. The CDR3 totals 15 residues. CDR3 coding DNA: TGTGCCAGCAGGGGGACAGGGGGCATAACCGGGGAGCTGTTTTTT. Translation: CASRGTGGITGELFF.

This clonotype was counted a few times. The rearrangement links TRBV6-2 or TRBV6-3 to TRBJ2-5; TRBD1 or TRBD2 may be the D gene (6 bases each). Germline CDR1 and CDR2: MNHEY and SVGEGT. V lost 2 bases to trimming and J lost 7 bases, with 20 bases between them. The CDR3 covers 16 residues. CDR3 nucleotide sequence: TGTGCCAGCAGTTACAGTCCGACAGGTGACGGGGGGACCCAGTACTTC. Translating gives CASSYSPTGDGGTQYF.

Ten or more counts support this clonotype. J is TRBJ2-3 and V is TRBV15, with TRBD2 matching 7 bases. V shed 3 bases, J shed 1 base, and the junction held 10 bases outside the gene matches. This CDR3 is built from 17 residues. The V gene's germline CDR1 is LNHNV and CDR2 YYDKDF (reference sequence). CDR3 loop: CATSRWGSAGGTDTQYF. The CDR3, as DNA: TGTGCCACCAGCAGGTGGGGAAGCGCGGGAGGCACAGATACGCAGTATTTT.

Only a few counts were recorded for this clonotype. The chain has TRBV5-5 and TRBJ1-1; TRBD1 matches at 7 bases. J lost 7 bases, V lost 1 base, and 4 bases had no gene match. The V gene's germline CDR1 is SGHKS and CDR2 YYEKEE (reference sequence). The CDR3 spans 13 residues. The CDR3 spells CASSLTGEVEAFF. CDR3 nucleotides: TGTGCCAGCAGCTTGACAGGGGAGGTTGAAGCTTTCTTT. Supplemented by reference TRBV5-5 and TRBJ1-1, the full variable domain reads DAGVTQSPTHLIKTRGQQVTLRCSPISGHKSVSWYQQVLGQGPQFIFQYYEKEERGRGNFPDRFSARQFPNYSSELNVNALLLGDSALYLCASSLTGEVEAFFGQGTRLTVV.

A few counts support this clonotype. This chain joins TRBV11-1 and TRBJ2-1; 11 positions agree with TRBD2. Germline CDR1 SGHAT, CDR2 FQDESV (reference sequence). V gave up 8 bases and J gave up 6 bases; unmatched junction bases: 12. The CDR3 contains 16 residues. The CDR3 DNA is TGTGCCAGCCGACAAAAACTAGCGGGAGAAAGCAATGAGCAGTTCTTC. It specifies CASRQKLAGESNEQFF. The whole variable domain, remainder taken from reference TRBV11-1 and TRBJ2-1, is EAEVAQSPRYKITEKSQAVAFWCDPISGHATLYWYRQILGQGPELLVQFQDESVVDDSQLPKDRFSAERLKGVDSTLKIQPAELGDSAMYLCASRQKLAGESNEQFFGPGTRLTVL.

The CDR3 coding sequence is TGCAGTGCCCGAAACGCGCGGGAGACCGGGGAGCTGTTTTTT. This encodes CSARNARETGELFF. This chain links TRBV20-1 with TRBJ2-2; the match to TRBD2 covers 7 bases. Germline lookup yields CDR1 DFQATT and CDR2 SNEGSKA (reference sequence). The length of the CDR3 is 14 residues. Germline trimming cut 6 bases from V and 5 bases from J; bases unmatched to any gene: 9.

Ten or more counts support this clonotype. V and J are TRBV3-1 and TRBJ2-7; a possible D gene is TRBD2 (6 bases). CDR1 LGHDT and CDR2 YNNKEL come from the germline V gene (reference sequence). CDR3 length equals 14 residues. V was pared by 0 bases and J by 3 bases, with 9 bases between. This CDR3 is CASSQEAGLYEQYF. CDR3 sequence (DNA): TGTGCCAGCAGCCAAGAGGCGGGACTCTACGAGCAGTACTTC.

This clonotype was counted many times. The genes are TRBV4-3 and TRBJ2-5; 7 bases fit TRBD2. The length of the CDR3 is 15 residues. The V and J ends lost 0 bases and 1 base, in that order; junction bases with no gene match: 2. Germline V gives CDR1 LGHNA, CDR2 YSLEER. As DNA, the CDR3 is TGCGCCAGCAGCCAAGATTGGGGGGGCCAAGAGACCCAGTACTTC. This encodes CASSQDWGGQETQYF.

This clonotype has a handful of counts. The chain couples TRBV5-6 to TRBJ1-1, with TRBD1 as a possible D gene (5 bases). The CDR3 consists of 16 residues. V was clipped by 1 base and J by 3 bases, with 16 bases between them. Germline assignment: CDR1 SGHDT and CDR2 YYEEEE. CDR3 amino acids: CASSLPRQGGDTEAFF. In DNA, the CDR3 is TGTGCCAGCAGCTTGCCCCGTCAGGGAGGGGACACTGAAGCTTTCTTT.

The table lists this clonotype with a few counts. This chain uses TRBV20-1 with TRBJ1-4, with D perhaps TRBD1 (5 bases). The CDR3 totals 17 residues. Germline CDR1 reads DFQATT; CDR2 reads SNEGSKA (reference sequence). Between the trimmed V and J ends, which lost 0 bases and 0 bases, there was a span of 14 bases. The CDR3 loop reads CSARDRKGSSTNEKLFF. For the CDR3, the DNA is TGCAGTGCTAGAGATAGAAAGGGGTCCTCAACTAATGAAAAACTGTTTTTT.

The rearrangement links TRBV7-2 to TRBJ2-1, with 7 bases identical to TRBD2. V shed 6 bases and J 4 bases; nucleotides not matched to a gene: 12. The length of the CDR3 is 16 residues. The germline V gene has CDR1 SGHTA and CDR2 FQGNSA. This chain's CDR3 is CASSRGPAGSYNEQFF. The DNA for the CDR3 is TGTGCCAGCAGTCGCGGTCCAGCGGGATCATACAATGAGCAGTTCTTC.

This clonotype came up a few times. This chain links TRBV5-1 with TRBJ2-5; 13 nucleotides match TRBD2. With 6 bases clipped from V and 0 bases from J, the junction kept 5 bases outside the gene matches. The CDR3 extends over 16 amino acids. Germline V lookup: CDR1 SGHRS, CDR2 YFSETQ. CDR3 nucleotide sequence: TGCGCCAGCACCAAACTAGCGGGAGGGGACCAAGAGACCCAGTACTTC. Translation: CASTKLAGGDQETQYF. The variable domain in full, with the rest retrieved from reference TRBV5-1 and TRBJ2-5, is KAGVTQTPRYLIKTRGQQVTLSCSPISGHRSVSWYQQTPGQGLQFLFEYFSETQRNKGNFPGRFSGRQFSNSRSEMNVSTLELGDSALYLCASTKLAGGDQETQYFGPGTRLLVL.

The chain uses TRBV2 and TRBJ2-2; the D is unclear. The CDR3 runs 14 residues. CDR1 is SNHLY, CDR2 FYNNEI, per germline. V dropped 1 base and J dropped 6 bases, with 9 bases sitting between them. This CDR3 reads CASSEVRAAGELFF. The CDR3 DNA reads as TGTGCCAGCAGTGAAGTTAGGGCGGCCGGGGAGCTGTTTTTT.

The chain has TRBV4-2 and TRBJ2-4; D perhaps matches TRBD1 (6 bases). This CDR3 has 17 amino acids. With 1 base removed from V and 0 bases from J, the gap between germline ends came to 13 bases. From germline, CDR1 is LGHNA and CDR2 YNFKEQ. Written as DNA, the CDR3 is TGTGCCAGCAGCCAAGGAGACAGGAGACTAGCCAAAAACATTCAGTACTTC. It encodes CASSQGDRRLAKNIQYF.

This chain joins TRBV28 and TRBJ2-3, with 10 bases identical to TRBD2. This CDR3 has 16 amino acids. Looked up from germline, CDR1 is MDHEN and CDR2 is SYDVKM. After removal of 6 bases from V and 1 base from J, the junction contained 7 bases not matched to a gene. CDR3 DNA: TGTGCCAGCAGCTACAGCGGGAGGGCCCGCACAGATACGCAGTATTTT. Encoded protein: CASSYSGRARTDTQYF.

The chain joins TRBV4-2 to TRBJ2-2; TRBD2 agrees at 10 bases. The germline CDR1 and CDR2 sequences are LGHNA and YNFKEQ. The CDR3 loop spans 18 amino acids. The junction had 10 bases not matched to a gene; V was cut back by 2 bases and J by 4 bases. CDR3 region: CASSQSGRARTGTGELFF. CDR3 DNA: TGTGCCAGCAGCCAAAGCGGGAGGGCCCGTACGGGCACCGGGGAGCTGTTTTTT.

This clonotype occurred many times. V gene TRBV18 combines with J gene TRBJ1-2; D not certain. Between the trimmed V and J ends, which lost 6 bases and 9 bases, there was a span of 14 bases. The germline V gene encodes CDR1 KGHSH and CDR2 LQKENI. The CDR3 extends over 12 amino acids. Written as DNA, the CDR3 is TGTGCCAGCTCCGATGTTTGGACTAGCTACACCTTC. Translation gives CASSDVWTSYTF.

In this sample, this clonotype turned up many times. The chain carries TRBV29-1 and TRBJ2-1; D uncertain. V was pared by 6 bases and J by 0 bases, with 9 bases between. CDR3 size: 13 residues. Germline V CDR1 and CDR2: SQVTM, ANQGSEA. The chain's CDR3 is CSVARSSYNEQFF. The CDR3 nucleotides are TGCAGCGTAGCTAGGAGCTCCTACAATGAGCAGTTCTTC.